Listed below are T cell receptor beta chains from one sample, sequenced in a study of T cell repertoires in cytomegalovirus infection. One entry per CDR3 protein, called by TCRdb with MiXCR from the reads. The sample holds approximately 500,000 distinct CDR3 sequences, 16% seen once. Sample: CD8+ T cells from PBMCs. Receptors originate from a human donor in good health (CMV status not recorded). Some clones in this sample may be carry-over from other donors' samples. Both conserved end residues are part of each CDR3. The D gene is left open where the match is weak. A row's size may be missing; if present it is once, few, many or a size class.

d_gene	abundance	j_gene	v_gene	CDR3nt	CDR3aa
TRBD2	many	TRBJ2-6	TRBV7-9	TGTGCCAGCAGCGCACTCGGACTAGCGGGCCCCTCTGGGGCCAACGTCCTGACTTTC	CASSALGLAGPSGANVLTF
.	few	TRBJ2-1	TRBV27	TGTGCCAGCAGTTTCACGGGCCCAGAGCAGTTCTTC	CASSFTGPEQFF
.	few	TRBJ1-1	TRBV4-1	TGCGCCAGCAGCCAAGATACATCTATGAACACTGAAGCTTTCTTT	CASSQDTSMNTEAFF
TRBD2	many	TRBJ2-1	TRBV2	TGTGCCAGCACCCCCGGACTAGCGGCCGGTGAGTTTGCCTACAATGAGCAGTTCTTC	CASTPGLAAGEFAYNEQFF
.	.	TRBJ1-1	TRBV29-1	TGCAGCGTTGAACGAGACGGGAACACTGAAGCTTTCTTT	CSVERDGNTEAFF
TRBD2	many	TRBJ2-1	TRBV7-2	TGTGCCAGCAGCTTAGTGGATCTAGCGGGAGAATCGGACAATGAGCAGTTCTTC	CASSLVDLAGESDNEQFF
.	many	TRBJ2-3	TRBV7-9	TGTGCCAGCAGCCCCAGGACCGAAAGGAATACGCAGTATTTT	CASSPRTERNTQYF
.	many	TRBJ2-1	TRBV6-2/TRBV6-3	TGTGCCAGCGTATCGGGTCGCAATGAGCAGTTCTTC	CASVSGRNEQFF
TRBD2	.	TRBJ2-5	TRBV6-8	TGTGCCTTCAAAACGCGGGAGAGGGCAGTCCAAGAGACCCAGTACTTC	CAFKTRERAVQETQYF
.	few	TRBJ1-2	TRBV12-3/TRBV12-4	TGTGCCAGCAGCATTGACGGATACTATGGCTACACCTTC	CASSIDGYYGYTF
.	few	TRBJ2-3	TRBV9	TGTGCCAGCAGCGTAGGGGAGTGGCGGAGCACAGATACGCAGTATTTT	CASSVGEWRSTDTQYF
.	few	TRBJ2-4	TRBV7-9	TGTGCCAGCAGCTTGTCGGGTTCCAAAAACATTCAGTACTTC	CASSLSGSKNIQYF
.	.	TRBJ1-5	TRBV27	TGTGCCAGCAGTTTAAAGTCAGGGGTCCATCAGCCCCAGCATTTT	CASSLKSGVHQPQHF
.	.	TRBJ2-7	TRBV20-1	TGCAGTGCTAGAGATTACCAGCTCTTCCAAACCTACGAGCAGTACTTC	CSARDYQLFQTYEQYF
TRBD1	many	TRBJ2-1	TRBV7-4	TGTGCCAGCAGCCGTGGACAGGGGGCTCATGAGCAGTTCTTC	CASSRGQGAHEQFF
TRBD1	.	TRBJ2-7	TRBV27	TGTGCCAGCAGTCAACAGGGGGTCAACGAGCAGTACTTC	CASSQQGVNEQYF
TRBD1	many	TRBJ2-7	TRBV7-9	TGTGCCAGCAGCCCTCCGGGACAGGGGGCGAACGAGCAGTACTTC	CASSPPGQGANEQYF
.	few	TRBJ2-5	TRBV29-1	TGCAGCGTTTGGGGTGGAGAGACCCAGTACTTC	CSVWGGETQYF
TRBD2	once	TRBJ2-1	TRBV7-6	TGTGCAAGCAGCCCCAGGGGCCTAGCGGGATACAATGATCAGTTCTTC	CASSPRGLAGYNDQFF
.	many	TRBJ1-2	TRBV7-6	TGTGCCAGCAGCTTTCTTAGTAGGGGGATAAACTATGGCTACACCTTC	CASSFLSRGINYGYTF
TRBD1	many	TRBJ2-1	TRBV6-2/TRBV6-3	TGTGCCAGCAGTACGGACAGGGAAGATGATACCTACAATGAGCAGTTCTTC	CASSTDREDDTYNEQFF
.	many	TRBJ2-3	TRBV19	TGTGCCAGTAGACCGGACGGGGATACGCAGTATTTT	CASRPDGDTQYF
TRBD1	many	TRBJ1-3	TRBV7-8	TGTGCCAGCAGCTCTCATGACAGGGCCGCTGGAAACACCATATATTTT	CASSSHDRAAGNTIYF
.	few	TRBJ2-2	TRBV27	TGTGCCAGCAGTCCAGGGAGTAGCGTTAACACCGGGGAGCTGTTTTTT	CASSPGSSVNTGELFF
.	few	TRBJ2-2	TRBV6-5	TGTGCCAGCAGTTACTCGTTGGGCGGGGAGCTGTTTTTT	CASSYSLGGELFF
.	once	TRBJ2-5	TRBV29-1	TGCAGCCCCCGTATTCAGGGGCGGGTGGAGACCCAGTACTTC	CSPRIQGRVETQYF
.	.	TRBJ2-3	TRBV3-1	TGTGCCAGCAGCCCGCGTAAGAGGGTAGGGACAGATACGCAGTATTTT	CASSPRKRVGTDTQYF
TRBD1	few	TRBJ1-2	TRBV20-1	TGCAGTGCTAGAAGTAGACAGGGCGACCTGGCTAACTATGGCTACACCTTC	CSARSRQGDLANYGYTF
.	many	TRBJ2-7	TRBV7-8	TGTGCCAGCAGCCTTACTAGCTTCCGAGGCGAGCAGTACTTC	CASSLTSFRGEQYF
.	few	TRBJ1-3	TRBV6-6	TGTGCCAGCAGTTACTCGAGAGAACAGGGTGGGCCTGGAAACACCATATATTTT	CASSYSREQGGPGNTIYF
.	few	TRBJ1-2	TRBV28	TGTGCCAGCAGTTTTGAGAGGGGGAACTATGGCTACACCTTC	CASSFERGNYGYTF
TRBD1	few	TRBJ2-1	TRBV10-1	TGCGCCAGCAGTGAGGAGGGACAGGGTTTCTACAATGAGCAGTTCTTC	CASSEEGQGFYNEQFF
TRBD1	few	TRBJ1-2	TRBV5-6	TGTGCCAGCAGCCGCAGGGGGATGGTTGGCTACACCTTC	CASSRRGMVGYTF
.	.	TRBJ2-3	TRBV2	TGTGCCAGCAGTGAATTGGCCCGGGGTGCTGATACGCAGTATTTT	CASSELARGADTQYF
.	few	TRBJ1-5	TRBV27	TGTGCCAGCAGCGTCGTGGGGAATCAGCCCCAGCATTTT	CASSVVGNQPQHF
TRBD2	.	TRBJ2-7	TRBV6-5	TGTGCCAGCAGGCCCCCCAGCGGGACGGCCTACGAGCAGTACTTC	CASRPPSGTAYEQYF
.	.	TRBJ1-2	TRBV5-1	TGCGCCAGCAGCTCGACGCAGGGTGGGAGAGCTAACTATTGCTACACCTTC	CASSSTQGGRANYCYTF
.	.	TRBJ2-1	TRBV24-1	TGTGCCACCAGTGATGGGGAAATAGCGTACTACAATGAGCAGTTCTTC	CATSDGEIAYYNEQFF
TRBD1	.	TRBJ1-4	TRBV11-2	TGTGCCAGCAGCTTAGATCGAGGGACAGGGGATTGGATTGAAAAACTGTTTTTT	CASSLDRGTGDWIEKLFF
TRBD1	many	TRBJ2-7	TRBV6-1	TGTGCCAGCAGTACCACCGGGACAGTGGACCACGAGCAGTACTTC	CASSTTGTVDHEQYF
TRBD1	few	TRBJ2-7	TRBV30	TGTGCCTGGCTGACAGGGGGCTACGAGCAGTACTTC	CAWLTGGYEQYF
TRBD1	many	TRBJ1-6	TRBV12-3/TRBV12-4	TGTGCCAGCAGCAACAGGGGTTCACCCCTCCACTTT	CASSNRGSPLHF
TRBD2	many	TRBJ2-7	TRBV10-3	TGTGCCATCAGTGAGCCCAATACTAGCGGGAGACTCTACGAGCAGTACTTC	CAISEPNTSGRLYEQYF
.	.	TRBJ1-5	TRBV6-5	TGTGCCAGCAGGGGTCAGCCCCAGCATTTT	CASRGQPQHF
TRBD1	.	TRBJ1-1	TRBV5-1	TGCGCCAGCAGCTTGTATCTGACAGGGGTGGCGGCTGAAGCTTTCTTT	CASSLYLTGVAAEAFF
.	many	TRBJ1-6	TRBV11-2	TGTGCCAGCAGCTCTACAGGGAGATCACCCCTCCACTTT	CASSSTGRSPLHF
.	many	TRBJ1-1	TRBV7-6	TGTGCCAGCAGCTTATTTCGTCCGGCGATGAACACTGAAGCTTTCTTT	CASSLFRPAMNTEAFF
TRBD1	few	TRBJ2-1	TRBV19	TGTGCCAGTAGCCATACCCCCGAGACAGGGGGCGCCGACAATGAGCAGTTCTTC	CASSHTPETGGADNEQFF
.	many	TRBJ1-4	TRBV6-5	TGTGCCAGCAGTTACTCGATTGGAGAGGTTGGAGAAAAACTGTTTTTT	CASSYSIGEVGEKLFF
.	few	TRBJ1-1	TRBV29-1	TGCAGCGTTGATCCAGGGTTGAGTGACACTGAAGCTTTCTTT	CSVDPGLSDTEAFF
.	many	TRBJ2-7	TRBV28	TGTGCCAGCGGGTTAGGGAAACAGTCCTACGAGCAGTACTTC	CASGLGKQSYEQYF
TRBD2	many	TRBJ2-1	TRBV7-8	TGTGCCAGCAGCTTACGGGGGAGGGCCTACAATGAGCAGTTCTTC	CASSLRGRAYNEQFF
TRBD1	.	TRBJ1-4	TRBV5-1	TGCGCCAGCAGTATTTTCCCGGGACAGGGGCTCAATGAAAAACTGTTTTTT	CASSIFPGQGLNEKLFF
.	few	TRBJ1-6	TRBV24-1	TGTGCCACCAGTGCAGAGGGGAATTCACCCCTCCACTTT	CATSAEGNSPLHF